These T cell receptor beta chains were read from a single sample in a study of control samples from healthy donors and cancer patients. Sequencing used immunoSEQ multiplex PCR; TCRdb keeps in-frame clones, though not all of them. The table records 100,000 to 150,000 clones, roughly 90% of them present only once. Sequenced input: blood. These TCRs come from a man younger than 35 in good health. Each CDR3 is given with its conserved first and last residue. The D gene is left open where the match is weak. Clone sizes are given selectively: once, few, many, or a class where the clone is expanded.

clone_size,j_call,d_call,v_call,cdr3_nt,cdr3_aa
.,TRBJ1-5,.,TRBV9,TGTGCCAGCAGCGTAGAGGGGAGAGTCAATCAGCCCCAGCATTTT,CASSVEGRVNQPQHF
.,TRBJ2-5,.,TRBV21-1,TGTGCCAGCAGAGGGCGGGGGGGCCTGAGACAAGAGACCCAGTACTTC,CASRGRGGLRQETQYF
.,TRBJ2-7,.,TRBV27,TGTGCCAGCAGGGCCAGGGTATCCTACGAGCAGTACTTC,CASRARVSYEQYF
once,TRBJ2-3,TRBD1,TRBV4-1,TGCGCCAGCAGCCGAGAGGGACAGGCTAGCACAGATACGCAGTATTTT,CASSREGQASTDTQYF
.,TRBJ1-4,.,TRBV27,TGTGCCAGCGCCGATGCAACTAATGAAAAACTGTTTTTT,CASADATNEKLFF
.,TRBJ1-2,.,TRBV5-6,TGTGCCAGCAGCTACAGATCTAACTATGGCTACACCTTC,CASSYRSNYGYTF
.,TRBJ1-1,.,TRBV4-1,TGCGCCAGCAGCCACCTCGCCGGTGAAGCTTTCTTT,CASSHLAGEAFF
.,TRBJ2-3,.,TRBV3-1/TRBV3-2,TGTGCCAGCAGCCTTAGCACAGATACGCAGTATTTT,CASSLSTDTQYF
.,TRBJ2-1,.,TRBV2,TGTGCCAGCAGTAAGGACAGTGGATACAATGAGCAGTTCTTC,CASSKDSGYNEQFF
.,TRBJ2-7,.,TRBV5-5,TGTGCCAGCAGCTTGACCTACGAGCAGTACTTC,CASSLTYEQYF
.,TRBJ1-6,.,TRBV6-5,TGTGCCAGCAGTACGCCAACCCCCTATAATTCACCCCTCCACTTT,CASSTPTPYNSPLHF
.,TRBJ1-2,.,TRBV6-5,TGTGCCAGCAGACCCCAGGTTGGCTATGGCTACACCTTC,CASRPQVGYGYTF
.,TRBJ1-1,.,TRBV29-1,TGCAGCGTTGTAGGTCAACCGAACACTGAAGCTTTCTTT,CSVVGQPNTEAFF
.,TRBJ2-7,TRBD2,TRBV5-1,TGCGCCAGCAGCCCCCGGACTAGCGGGGGACAACCCTACGAGCAGTACTTC,CASSPRTSGGQPYEQYF
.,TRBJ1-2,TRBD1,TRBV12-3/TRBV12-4,TGTGCCAGCAGTCGGACAGGGGTTGGCTACACCTTC,CASSRTGVGYTF
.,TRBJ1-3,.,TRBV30,TGTGCCTGGAATCGCCCCGGGCCCTACTCTGGAAACACCATATATTTT,CAWNRPGPYSGNTIYF
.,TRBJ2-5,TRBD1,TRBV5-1,TGCGCCACATACAAGGACAGGGGCGACGGGACCCAGTACTTC,CATYKDRGDGTQYF
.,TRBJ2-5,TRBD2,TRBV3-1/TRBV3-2,TGTGCCAGCAGCCTAGGGACTAGCGGGCAAGAGACCCAGTACTTC,CASSLGTSGQETQYF
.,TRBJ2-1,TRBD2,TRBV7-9,TGTGCCAGCAGCGAGATGACTAGCGGGGGTTCCAATGAGCAGTTCTTC,CASSEMTSGGSNEQFF
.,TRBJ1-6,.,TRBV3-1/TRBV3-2,TGTGCCAGCAGCCTGGGACCGGGGTTTCTCTATAATTCACCCCTCCACTTT,CASSLGPGFLYNSPLHF
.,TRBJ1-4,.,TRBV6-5,TGTGCCAGCAGTTACGGCGGGAATAATGAAAAACTGTTTTTT,CASSYGGNNEKLFF
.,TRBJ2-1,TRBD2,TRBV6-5,TGTGCCAGCAAAAGGTGGCTAGCGGACAATGAGCAGTTCTTC,CASKRWLADNEQFF
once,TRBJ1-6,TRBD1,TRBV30,TGTGCCTGGAGTCCTGGACAGGGGGCTTCACCCCTCCACTTT,CAWSPGQGASPLHF
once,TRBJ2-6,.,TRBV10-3,TGTGCCATCAGCCAACCGGGACGTAGCTCTGGGGCCAACGTCCTGACTTTC,CAISQPGRSSGANVLTF
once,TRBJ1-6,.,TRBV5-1,TGCGCCAGCAGCTTGGCTGGGGGTCCGGCCCAATATAATTCACCCCTCCACTTT,CASSLAGGPAQYNSPLHF
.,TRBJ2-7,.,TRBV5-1,TGCGCCAGCAGTTCAGGTGGAATCCCCTACGAGCAGTACTTC,CASSSGGIPYEQYF
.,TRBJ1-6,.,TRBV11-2,TGTGCCAGCAGCTTAGTGGGCTGGAATTCACCCCTCCACTTT,CASSLVGWNSPLHF
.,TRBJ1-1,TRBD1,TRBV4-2,TGTGCCAGCAGCCAAGATCTTGGAGGGGGCGGCACTGAAGCTTTCTTT,CASSQDLGGGGTEAFF
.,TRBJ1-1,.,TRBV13,TGTGCCAGCAGCTTCAGAAGGGATCACACTGAAGCTTTCTTT,CASSFRRDHTEAFF
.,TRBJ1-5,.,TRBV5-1,TGCGCCAGCAGCTTGACAGGGCTGAGTCAGCCCCAGCATTTT,CASSLTGLSQPQHF
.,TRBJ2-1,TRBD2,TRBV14,TGTGCCAGCAGCCAACTGGGGTCTAGCGGATCCAATGAGCAGTTCTTC,CASSQLGSSGSNEQFF
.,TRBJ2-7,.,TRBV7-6,TGTGCCAGCAGCTTAGCGTGGGGAAGCTCCTACGAGCAGTACTTC,CASSLAWGSSYEQYF
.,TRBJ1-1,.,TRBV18,TGTGCCAGCTCCCCGGGGGTAGGCGACACTGAAGCTTTCTTT,CASSPGVGDTEAFF
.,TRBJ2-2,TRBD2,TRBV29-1,TGCAGCGTTGGGAGGTCAGGGAGGGCGAACACCGGGGAGCTGTTTTTT,CSVGRSGRANTGELFF
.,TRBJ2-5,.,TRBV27,TGTGCCAGCAGTCCACTAAGCTTGGTGACGGATTTTAAAGAGACCCAGTACTTC,CASSPLSLVTDFKETQYF
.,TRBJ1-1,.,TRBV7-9,TGTGCCAGCACCTCGAACACAGGGTTCGCCACTGAAGCTTTCTTT,CASTSNTGFATEAFF
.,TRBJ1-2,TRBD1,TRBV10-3,TGTGCCATCAGTGAAGGGACAGCTAACTATGGCTACACCTTC,CAISEGTANYGYTF
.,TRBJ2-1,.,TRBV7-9,TGTGCCAGCAGCTCCAGATGGGTAGGACATGAGCAGTTCTTC,CASSSRWVGHEQFF
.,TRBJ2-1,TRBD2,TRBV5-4,TGTGCCAGCAGCTTGGCGCGGGGGGGCCCTGAGCAGTTCTTC,CASSLARGGPEQFF